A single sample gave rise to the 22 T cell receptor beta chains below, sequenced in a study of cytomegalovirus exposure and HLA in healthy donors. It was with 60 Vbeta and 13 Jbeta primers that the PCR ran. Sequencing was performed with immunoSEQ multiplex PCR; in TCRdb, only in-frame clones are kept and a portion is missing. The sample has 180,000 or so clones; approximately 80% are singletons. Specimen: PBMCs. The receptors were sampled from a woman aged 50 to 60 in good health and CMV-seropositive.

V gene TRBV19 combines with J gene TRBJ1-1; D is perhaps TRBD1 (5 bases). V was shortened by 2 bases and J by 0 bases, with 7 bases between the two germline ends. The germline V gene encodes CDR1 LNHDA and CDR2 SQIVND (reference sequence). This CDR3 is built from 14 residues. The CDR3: CASSIKGMNTEAFF. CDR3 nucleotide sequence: TGTGCCAGTAGTATAAAGGGGATGAACACTGAAGCTTTCTTT. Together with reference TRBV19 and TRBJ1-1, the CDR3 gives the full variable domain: DGGITQSPKYLFRKEGQNVTLSCEQNLNHDAMYWYRQDPGQGLRLIYYSQIVNDFQKGDIAEGYSVSREKKESFPLTVTSAQKNPTAFYLCASSIKGMNTEAFFGQGTRLTVV.

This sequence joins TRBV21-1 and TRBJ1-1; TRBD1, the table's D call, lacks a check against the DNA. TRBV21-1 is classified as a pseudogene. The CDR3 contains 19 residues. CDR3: CASSPKDRGRGGLPTEAFF. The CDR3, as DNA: TGTGCCAGCAGCCCCAAAGACAGGGGGCGAGGGGGGCTCCCGACTGAAGCTTTCTTT.

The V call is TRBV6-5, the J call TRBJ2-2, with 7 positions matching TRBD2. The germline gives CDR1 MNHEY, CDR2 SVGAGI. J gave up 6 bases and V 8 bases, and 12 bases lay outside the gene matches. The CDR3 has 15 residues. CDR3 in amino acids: CASREASHNSGELFF. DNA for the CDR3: TGTGCCAGCCGGGAGGCTAGCCATAACTCCGGGGAGCTGTTTTTT.

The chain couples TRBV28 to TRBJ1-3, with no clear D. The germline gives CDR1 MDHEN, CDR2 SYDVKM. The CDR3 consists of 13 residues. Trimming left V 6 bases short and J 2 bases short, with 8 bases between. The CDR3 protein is CASSRTPGNTIYF. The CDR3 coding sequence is TGTGCCAGCAGCCGGACTCCTGGAAACACCATATATTTT.

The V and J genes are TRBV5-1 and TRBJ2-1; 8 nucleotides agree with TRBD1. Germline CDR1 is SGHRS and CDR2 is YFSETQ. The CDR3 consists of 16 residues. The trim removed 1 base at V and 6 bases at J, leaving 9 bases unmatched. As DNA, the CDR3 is TGCGCCAGCAGCTTGAGTTCGGGACAGGTTCCCAATGAGCAGTTCTTC. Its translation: CASSLSSGQVPNEQFF.

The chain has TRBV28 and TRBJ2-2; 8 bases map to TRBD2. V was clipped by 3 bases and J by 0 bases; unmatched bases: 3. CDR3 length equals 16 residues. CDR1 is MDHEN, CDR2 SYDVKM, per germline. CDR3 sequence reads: CASSLPGLANTGELFF. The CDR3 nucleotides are TGTGCCAGCAGTTTGCCGGGACTAGCGAACACCGGGGAGCTGTTTTTT.

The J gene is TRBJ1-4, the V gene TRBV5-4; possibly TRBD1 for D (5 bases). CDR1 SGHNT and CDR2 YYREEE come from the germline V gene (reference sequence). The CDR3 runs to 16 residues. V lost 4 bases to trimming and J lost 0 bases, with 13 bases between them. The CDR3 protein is CASSNRFQATNEKLFF. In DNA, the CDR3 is TGTGCCAGCAGCAACAGGTTCCAGGCAACTAATGAAAAACTGTTTTTT.

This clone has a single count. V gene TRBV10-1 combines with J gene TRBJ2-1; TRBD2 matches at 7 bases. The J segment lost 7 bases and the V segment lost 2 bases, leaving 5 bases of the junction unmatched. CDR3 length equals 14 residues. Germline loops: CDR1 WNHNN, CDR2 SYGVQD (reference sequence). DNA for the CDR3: TGCGCCAGCAGTGAGGGGGGGGTGATAAATGAGCAGTTCTTC. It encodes CASSEGGVINEQFF.

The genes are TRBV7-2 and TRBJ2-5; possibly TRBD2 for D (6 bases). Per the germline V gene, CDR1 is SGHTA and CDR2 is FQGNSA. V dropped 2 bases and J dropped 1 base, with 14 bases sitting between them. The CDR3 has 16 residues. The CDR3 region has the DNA TGTGCCAGCAGCTTACGTCCAATTAGCGGCCAAGAGACCCAGTACTTC. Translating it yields CASSLRPISGQETQYF.

In DNA form, the CDR3 reads TGTGCCAGCCAACACGCAGGGGGCGACACTGAAGCTTTCTTT. Its translation: CASQHAGGDTEAFF. The J gene is TRBJ1-1, the V gene TRBV28, with TRBD1 identical over 8 bases. Germline V gene data show CDR1 as MDHEN and CDR2 as SYDVKM. CDR3 length: 14 amino acids. V shed 8 bases, J shed 3 bases, and the junction held 8 bases outside the gene matches.

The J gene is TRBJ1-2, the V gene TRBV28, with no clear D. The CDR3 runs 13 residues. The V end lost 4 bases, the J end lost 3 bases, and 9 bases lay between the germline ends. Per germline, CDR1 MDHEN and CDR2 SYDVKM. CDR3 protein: CASSSGVDYGYTF. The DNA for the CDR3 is TGTGCCAGCAGTTCCGGGGTGGACTATGGCTACACCTTC.

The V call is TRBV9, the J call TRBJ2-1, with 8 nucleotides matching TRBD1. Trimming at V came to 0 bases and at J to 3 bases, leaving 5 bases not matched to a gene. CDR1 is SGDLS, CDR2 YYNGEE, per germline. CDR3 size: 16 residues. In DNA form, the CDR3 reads TGTGCCAGCAGCGTAGCCGGACAGGGTGTCTACAATGAGCAGTTCTTC. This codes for CASSVAGQGVYNEQFF.

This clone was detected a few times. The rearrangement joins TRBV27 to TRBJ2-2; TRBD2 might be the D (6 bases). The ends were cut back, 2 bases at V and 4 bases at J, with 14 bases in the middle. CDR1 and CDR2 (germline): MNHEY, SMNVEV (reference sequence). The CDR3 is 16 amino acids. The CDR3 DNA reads TGTGCCAGCAGTTTAGAAGCGGGTGTTGGCACCGGGGAGCTGTTTTTT. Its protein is CASSLEAGVGTGELFF.

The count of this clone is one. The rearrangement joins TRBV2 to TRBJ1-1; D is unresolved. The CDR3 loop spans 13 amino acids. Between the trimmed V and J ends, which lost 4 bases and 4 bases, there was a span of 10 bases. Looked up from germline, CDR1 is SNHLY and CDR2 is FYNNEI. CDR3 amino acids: CASSAGEGTEAFF. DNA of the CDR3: TGTGCCAGCAGTGCCGGGGAGGGCACTGAAGCTTTCTTT.

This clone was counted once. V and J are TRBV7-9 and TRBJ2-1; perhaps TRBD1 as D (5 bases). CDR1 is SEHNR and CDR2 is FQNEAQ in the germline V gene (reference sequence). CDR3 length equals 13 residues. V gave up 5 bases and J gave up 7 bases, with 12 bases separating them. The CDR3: CASSPLTENEQFF. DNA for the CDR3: TGTGCCAGCAGCCCTCTGACAGAGAATGAGCAGTTCTTC. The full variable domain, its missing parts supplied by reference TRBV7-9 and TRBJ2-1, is DTGVSQNPRHKITKRGQNVTFRCDPISEHNRLYWYRQTLGQGPEFLTYFQNEAQLEKSRLLSDRFSAERPKGSFSTLEIQRTEQGDSAMYLCASSPLTENEQFFGPGTRLTVL.

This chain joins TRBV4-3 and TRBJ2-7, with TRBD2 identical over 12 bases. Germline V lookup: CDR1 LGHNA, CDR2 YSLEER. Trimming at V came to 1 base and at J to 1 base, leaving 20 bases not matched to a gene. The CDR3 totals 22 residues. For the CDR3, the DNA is TGCGCCAGCAGCCAAGGAAGGGGTAGACTAGCGGGAGTAATTACGGGGTCCTACGAGCAGTACTTC. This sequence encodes CASSQGRGRLAGVITGSYEQYF.

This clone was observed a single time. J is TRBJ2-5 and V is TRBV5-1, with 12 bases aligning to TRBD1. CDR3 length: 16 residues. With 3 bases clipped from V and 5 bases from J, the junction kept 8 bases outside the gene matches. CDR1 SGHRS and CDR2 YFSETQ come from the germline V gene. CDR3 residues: CASSSMGTGGAETQYF. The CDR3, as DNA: TGCGCCAGCAGCTCGATGGGGACAGGGGGCGCGGAGACCCAGTACTTC.

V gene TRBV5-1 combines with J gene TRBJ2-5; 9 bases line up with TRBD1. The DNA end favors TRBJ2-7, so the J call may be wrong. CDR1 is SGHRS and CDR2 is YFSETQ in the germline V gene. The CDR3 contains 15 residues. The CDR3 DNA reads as TGCGCCAGCAGCCAAGGGACAGGGAGCTCCTACGAGCAGTACTTC. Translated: CASSQGTGSSYEQYF.

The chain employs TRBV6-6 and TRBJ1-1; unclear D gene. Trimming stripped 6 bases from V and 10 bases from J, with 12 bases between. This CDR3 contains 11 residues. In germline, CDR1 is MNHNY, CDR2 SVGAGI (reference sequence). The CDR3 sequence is CASSRGARAFF. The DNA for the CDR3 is TGTGCCAGCAGCCGCGGAGCAAGAGCTTTCTTT.

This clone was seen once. CDR3 residues: CASSRYSVQSSYNEQFF. CDR3 bases: TGTGCCAGCAGTCGATATAGCGTACAGAGCTCCTACAATGAGCAGTTCTTC. The rearrangement joins TRBV28 to TRBJ2-1, with D possibly being TRBD2 (5 bases). V was cut by 5 bases and J by 0 bases, with 17 bases left in between. The CDR3 runs to 17 residues. The V gene's germline CDR1 is MDHEN and CDR2 SYDVKM.

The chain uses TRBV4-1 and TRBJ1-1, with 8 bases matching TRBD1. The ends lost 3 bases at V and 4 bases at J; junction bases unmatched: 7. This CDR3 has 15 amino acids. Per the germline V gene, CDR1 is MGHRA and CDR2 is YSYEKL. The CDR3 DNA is TGCGCCAGCAGCCACCGACAGGGGTCGGGCACTGAAGCTTTCTTT. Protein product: CASSHRQGSGTEAFF.

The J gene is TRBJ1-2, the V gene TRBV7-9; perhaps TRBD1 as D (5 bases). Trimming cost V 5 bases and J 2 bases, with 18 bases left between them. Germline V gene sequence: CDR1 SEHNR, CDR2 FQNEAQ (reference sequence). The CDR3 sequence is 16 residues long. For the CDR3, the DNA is TGTGCCAGCAGCCCGCCGGGGGACGGGTCCAACTATGGCTACACCTTC. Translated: CASSPPGDGSNYGYTF. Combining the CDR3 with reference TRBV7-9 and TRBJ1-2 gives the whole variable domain DTGVSQNPRHKITKRGQNVTFRCDPISEHNRLYWYRQTLGQGPEFLTYFQNEAQLEKSRLLSDRFSAERPKGSFSTLEIQRTEQGDSAMYLCASSPPGDGSNYGYTFGSGTRLTVV.